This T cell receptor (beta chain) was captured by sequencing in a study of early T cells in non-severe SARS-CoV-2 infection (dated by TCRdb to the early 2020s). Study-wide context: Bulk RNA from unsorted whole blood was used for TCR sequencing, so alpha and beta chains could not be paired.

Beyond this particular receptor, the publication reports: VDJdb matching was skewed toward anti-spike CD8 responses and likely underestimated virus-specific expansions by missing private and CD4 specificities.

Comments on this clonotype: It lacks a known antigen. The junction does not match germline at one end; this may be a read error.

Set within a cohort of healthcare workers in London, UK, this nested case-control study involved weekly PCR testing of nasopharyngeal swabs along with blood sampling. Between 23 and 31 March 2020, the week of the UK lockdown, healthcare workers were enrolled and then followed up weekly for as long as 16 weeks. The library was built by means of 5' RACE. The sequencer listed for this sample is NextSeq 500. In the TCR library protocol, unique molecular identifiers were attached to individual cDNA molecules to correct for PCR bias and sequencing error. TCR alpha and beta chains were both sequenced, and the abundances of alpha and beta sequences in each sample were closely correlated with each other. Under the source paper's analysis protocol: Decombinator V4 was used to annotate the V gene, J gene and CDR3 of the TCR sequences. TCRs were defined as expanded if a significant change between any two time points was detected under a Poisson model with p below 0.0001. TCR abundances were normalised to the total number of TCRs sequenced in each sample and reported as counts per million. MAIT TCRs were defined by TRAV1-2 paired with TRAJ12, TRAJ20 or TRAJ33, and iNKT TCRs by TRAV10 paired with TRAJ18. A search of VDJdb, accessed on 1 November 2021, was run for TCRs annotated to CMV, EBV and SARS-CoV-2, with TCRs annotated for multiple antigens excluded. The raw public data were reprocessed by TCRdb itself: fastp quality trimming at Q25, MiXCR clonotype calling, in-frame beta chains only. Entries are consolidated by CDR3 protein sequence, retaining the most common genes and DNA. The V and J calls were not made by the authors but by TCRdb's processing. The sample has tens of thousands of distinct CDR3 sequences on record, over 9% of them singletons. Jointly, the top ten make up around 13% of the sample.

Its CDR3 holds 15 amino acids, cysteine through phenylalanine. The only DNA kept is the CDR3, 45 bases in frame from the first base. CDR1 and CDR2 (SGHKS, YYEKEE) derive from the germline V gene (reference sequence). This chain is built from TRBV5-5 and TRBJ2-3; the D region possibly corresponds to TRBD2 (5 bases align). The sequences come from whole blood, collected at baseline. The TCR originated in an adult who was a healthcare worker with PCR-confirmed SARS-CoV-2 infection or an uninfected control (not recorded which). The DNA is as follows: TGCGCCAGCCTTCCTGTTGGGAGTAGCACAGATACGCAGTATTTT. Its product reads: CASLPVGSSTDTQYF.